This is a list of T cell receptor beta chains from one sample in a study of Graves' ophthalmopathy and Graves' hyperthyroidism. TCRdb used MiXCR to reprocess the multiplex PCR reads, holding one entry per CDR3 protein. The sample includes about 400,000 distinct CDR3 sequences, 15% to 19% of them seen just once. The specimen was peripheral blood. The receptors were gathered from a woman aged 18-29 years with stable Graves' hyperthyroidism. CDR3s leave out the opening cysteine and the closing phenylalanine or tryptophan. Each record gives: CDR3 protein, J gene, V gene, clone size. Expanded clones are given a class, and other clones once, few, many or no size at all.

cdr3_aa: ASIDLYDSGTEAF
j_call: TRBJ1-1
v_call: TRBV12-3/TRBV12-4
clone_size: NA

cdr3_aa: SVEDSPNKETQY
j_call: TRBJ2-5
v_call: TRBV29-1
clone_size: many

cdr3_aa: ASQVGGLQPQH
j_call: TRBJ1-5
v_call: TRBV19
clone_size: many

cdr3_aa: ASSMGLMNTEAF
j_call: TRBJ1-1
v_call: TRBV19
clone_size: many

cdr3_aa: ASSGHDGPYEQY
j_call: TRBJ2-7
v_call: TRBV28
clone_size: many

cdr3_aa: SAITGDRDVETQY
j_call: TRBJ2-5
v_call: TRBV20-1
clone_size: many

cdr3_aa: ASSPDKNTEAF
j_call: TRBJ1-1
v_call: TRBV6-2/TRBV6-3
clone_size: many

cdr3_aa: ASSLLPGQSGEQY
j_call: TRBJ2-7
v_call: TRBV19
clone_size: many

cdr3_aa: ASSVISGGKLIYEQY
j_call: TRBJ2-7
v_call: TRBV2
clone_size: many

cdr3_aa: ASSPDLGYGYT
j_call: TRBJ1-2
v_call: TRBV12-3/TRBV12-4
clone_size: many